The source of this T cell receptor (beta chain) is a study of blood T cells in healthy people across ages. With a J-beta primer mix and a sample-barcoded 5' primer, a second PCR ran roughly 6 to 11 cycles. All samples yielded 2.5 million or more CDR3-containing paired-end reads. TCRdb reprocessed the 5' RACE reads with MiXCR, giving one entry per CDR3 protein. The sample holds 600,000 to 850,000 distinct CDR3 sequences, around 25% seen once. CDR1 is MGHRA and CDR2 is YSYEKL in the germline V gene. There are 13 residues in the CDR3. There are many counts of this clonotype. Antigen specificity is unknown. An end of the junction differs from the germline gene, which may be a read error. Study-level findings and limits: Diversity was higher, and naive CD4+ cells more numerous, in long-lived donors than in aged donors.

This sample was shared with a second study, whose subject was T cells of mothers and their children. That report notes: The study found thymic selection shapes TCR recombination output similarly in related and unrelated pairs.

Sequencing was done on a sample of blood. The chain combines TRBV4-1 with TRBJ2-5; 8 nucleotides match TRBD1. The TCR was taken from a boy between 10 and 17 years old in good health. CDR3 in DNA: TGTGCCAGCAGTCAGGGGGCGAGGGAGACCCAGTACTTC. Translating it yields CASSQGARETQYF.